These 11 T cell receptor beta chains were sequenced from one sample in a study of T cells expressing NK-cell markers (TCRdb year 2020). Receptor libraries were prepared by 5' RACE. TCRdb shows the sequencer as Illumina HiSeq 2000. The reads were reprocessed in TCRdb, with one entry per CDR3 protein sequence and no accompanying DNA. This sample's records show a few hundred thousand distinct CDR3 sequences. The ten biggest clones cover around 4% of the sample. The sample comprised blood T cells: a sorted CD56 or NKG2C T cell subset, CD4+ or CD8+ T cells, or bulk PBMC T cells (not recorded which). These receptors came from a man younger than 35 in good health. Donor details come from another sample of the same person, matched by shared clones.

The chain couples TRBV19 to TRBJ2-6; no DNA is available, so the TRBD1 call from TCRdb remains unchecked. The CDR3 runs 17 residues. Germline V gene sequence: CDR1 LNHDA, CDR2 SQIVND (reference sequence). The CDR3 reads CASKSTGSTSGANVLTF.

The CDR3 loop reads CASSQEDGRIYNEQFF. V usage is TRBV4-2 and J usage is TRBJ2-1; the D gene TCRdb calls, TRBD2, cannot be checked with no DNA. The length of the CDR3 is 16 residues. Per germline, CDR1 LGHNA and CDR2 YNFKEQ.

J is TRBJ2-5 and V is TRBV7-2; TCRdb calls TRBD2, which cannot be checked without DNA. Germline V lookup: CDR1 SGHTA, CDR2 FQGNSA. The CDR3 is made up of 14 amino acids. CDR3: CASSSPRRAETQYF. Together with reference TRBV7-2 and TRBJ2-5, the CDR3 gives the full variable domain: GAGVSQSPSNKVTEKGKDVELRCDPISGHTALYWYRQSLGQGLEFLIYFQGNSAPDKSGLPSDRFSAERTGGSVSTLTIQRTQQEDSAVYLCASSSPRRAETQYFGPGTRLLVL.

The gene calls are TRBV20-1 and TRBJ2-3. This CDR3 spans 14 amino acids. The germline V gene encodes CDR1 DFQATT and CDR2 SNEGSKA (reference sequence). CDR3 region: CSASSRIRTDTQYF.

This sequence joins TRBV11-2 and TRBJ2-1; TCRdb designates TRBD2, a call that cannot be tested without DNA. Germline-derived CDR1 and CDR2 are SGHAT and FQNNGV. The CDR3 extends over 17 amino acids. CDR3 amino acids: CASSFEIGLAGNYEQFF. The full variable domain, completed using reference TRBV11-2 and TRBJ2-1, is EAGVAQSPRYKIIEKRQSVAFWCNPISGHATLYWYQQILGQGPKLLIQFQNNGVVDDSQLPKDRFSAERLKGVDSTLKIQPAKLEDSAVYLCASSFEIGLAGNYEQFFGPGTRLTVL.

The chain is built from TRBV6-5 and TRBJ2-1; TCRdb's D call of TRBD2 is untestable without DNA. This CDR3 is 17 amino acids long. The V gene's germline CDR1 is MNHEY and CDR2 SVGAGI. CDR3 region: CASSFPLLSGRGHEQFF.

CDR3 region: CASSPPGGALLQDTQYF. V is TRBV5-6 and J is TRBJ2-3; TCRdb returns TRBD2, unconfirmable since there is no DNA. In germline, CDR1 is SGHDT, CDR2 YYEEEE. The length of the CDR3 is 17 residues.

This CDR3 is CACEVDGVSGNTIYF. The genes are TRBV12-3 or TRBV12-4 and TRBJ1-3. The CDR3 loop spans 15 amino acids.

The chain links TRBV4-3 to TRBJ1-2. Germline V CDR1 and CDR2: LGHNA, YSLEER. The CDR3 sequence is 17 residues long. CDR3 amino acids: CASSQDFRLSQSYGYTF.

CDR3 amino acids: CSAAEPSGRVFNEQFF. V and J are TRBV20-1 and TRBJ2-1; absent DNA, TCRdb's TRBD2 call cannot be checked. Germline loops: CDR1 DFQATT, CDR2 SNEGSKA (reference sequence). This CDR3 has 16 residues.

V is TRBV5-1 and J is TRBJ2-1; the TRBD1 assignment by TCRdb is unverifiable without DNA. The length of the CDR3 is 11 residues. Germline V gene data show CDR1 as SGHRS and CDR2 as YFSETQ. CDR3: CASSLGDRAFF. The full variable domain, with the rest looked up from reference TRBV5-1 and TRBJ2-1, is KAGVTQTPRYLIKTRGQQVTLSCSPISGHRSVSWYQQTPGQGLQFLFEYFSETQRNKGNFPGRFSGRQFSNSRSEMNVSTLELGDSALYLCASSLGDRAFFGPGTRLTVL.